The next 22 T cell receptor beta chains were all read from a single sample in a study of CD8 T cells in Susac syndrome. An amount of RNA that ranged from roughly 0.5 to 1 ug was reverse transcribed with random hexamers. TCRdb recomputed calls from the immunoSEQ multiplex PCR reads with MiXCR, one row per CDR3 protein. Of approximately 180,000 distinct CDR3 sequences listed, under 97% were seen once; the top ten hold approximately 0.1%. Sample: CD4+ T cells from PBMCs. These receptors were obtained from a human donor with multiple sclerosis.

In this sample, this clonotype turned up once. The V call is TRBV7-9, the J call TRBJ2-1, with D perhaps TRBD1 (6 bases). The CDR3 loop spans 14 amino acids. Trimming took off 3 bases at V and 4 bases at J, with 10 bases between the two ends. Germline values: CDR1 SEHNR, CDR2 FQNEAQ (reference sequence). The chain's CDR3 is CASSFGTLYNEQFF. The CDR3 bases are TGTGCCAGCAGCTTCGGGACACTATACAATGAGCAGTTCTTC.

The chain is built from TRBV20-1 and TRBJ1-2; 9 bases agree with TRBD1. V gave up 3 bases and J gave up 5 bases; unmatched junction bases: 7. CDR1 is DFQATT and CDR2 is SNEGSKA in the germline V gene (reference sequence). CDR3 length: 14 amino acids. The CDR3 is CSARGQGFEYGYTF. The CDR3, as DNA: TGCAGTGCTAGGGGACAGGGATTCGAATATGGCTACACCTTC.

The V gene is TRBV14, the J gene TRBJ2-1, with D possibly TRBD2 on 6 matching bases. CDR3 length equals 16 residues. CDR1 is SGHDN and CDR2 is FVKESK in the germline V gene. V was pared by 1 base and J by 6 bases, with 16 bases between. CDR3 region: CASSQVWRDSRNEQFF. In DNA form, the CDR3 reads TGTGCCAGCAGCCAAGTTTGGAGGGATTCGCGCAATGAGCAGTTCTTC.

The rearrangement joins TRBV29-1 to TRBJ2-7; perhaps TRBD1 as D (6 bases). The V end was cut by 6 bases, the J end by 3 bases, with 9 bases between. Germline loops: CDR1 SQVTM, CDR2 ANQGSEA. The CDR3 is made up of 11 amino acids. CDR3 in amino acids: CSVNRDYEQYF. The CDR3 nucleotides read TGCAGCGTCAACAGGGACTACGAGCAGTACTTC.

The chain employs TRBV7-9 and TRBJ2-1; 9 nucleotides align to TRBD1. CDR3 length: 19 amino acids. The V gene end was trimmed by 5 bases and the J gene end by 8 bases; junction bases not matched to a gene: 22. Germline V gene sequence: CDR1 SEHNR, CDR2 FQNEAQ (reference sequence). The CDR3 DNA sequence: TGTGCCAGCAGCCCGGGGACAGGGATTCAGGAGAGATTTAGGGATGAGCAGTTCTTC. Amino acid sequence: CASSPGTGIQERFRDEQFF.

The V and J genes are TRBV18 and TRBJ2-3, with 9 bases that match TRBD2. V lost 0 bases, J lost 2 bases, and 3 bases stayed unmatched. The CDR3 loop spans 16 amino acids. The germline V gene has CDR1 KGHSH and CDR2 LQKENI. CDR3 amino acids: CASSPPSGGITDTQYF. CDR3 DNA: TGTGCCAGCTCACCACCCAGCGGGGGGATCACAGATACGCAGTATTTT.

This chain joins TRBV28 and TRBJ1-5; TRBD1 aligns across 7 bases. CDR1 is MDHEN and CDR2 is SYDVKM in the germline V gene. V was pared by 5 bases and J by 11 bases, with 6 bases of the junction left unmatched. The CDR3 covers 12 residues. CDR3 bases: TGTGCCAGCAGTCTGACGACAGGGTCCCAGCATTTT. Its protein is CASSLTTGSQHF.

The rearrangement uses TRBV27 and TRBJ2-3; no definite D call. This CDR3 spans 13 amino acids. Trimming left V 2 bases short and J 4 bases short, with 7 bases between. CDR1 is MNHEY, CDR2 SMNVEV, per germline (reference sequence). CDR3 sequence: CASSLRLADTQYF. The CDR3 nucleotides are TGTGCCAGCAGTTTAAGGTTGGCAGATACGCAGTATTTT.

This clonotype showed up just a few times. The DNA for the CDR3 is TGTGCCAGCAGCTCCTCCTCGAACAATGAGCAGTTCTTC. Translated: CASSSSSNNEQFF. The chain has TRBV7-3 and TRBJ2-1; D is ambiguous. Germline lookup yields CDR1 SGHTA and CDR2 FQGTGA. The V end lost 4 bases, the J end lost 5 bases, and 9 bases lay between the germline ends. This CDR3 region has 13 residues. Filled out from reference TRBV7-3 and TRBJ2-1, the complete variable domain reads GAGVSQTPSNKVTEKGKYVELRCDPISGHTALYWYRQSLGQGPEFLIYFQGTGAADDSGLPNDRFFAVRPEGSVSTLKIQRTERGDSAVYLCASSSSSNNEQFFGPGTRLTVL.

In nucleotides, the CDR3 is TGTGCCTGGAGTAACCCAGGAGGCTACACCTTC. As protein: CAWSNPGGYTF. The chain carries TRBV30 and TRBJ1-2; D not resolved. Trimming stripped 2 bases from V and 8 bases from J, with 9 bases between. This CDR3 has 11 residues. Germline CDR1 GTSNPN, CDR2 SVGIG (reference sequence).

The rearrangement joins TRBV19 to TRBJ1-1, with 9 bases aligning to TRBD1. This CDR3 contains 15 residues. CDR1 and CDR2 (germline): LNHDA, SQIVND (reference sequence). V trimming: 6 bases; J trimming: 4 bases; junction bases outside the gene matches: 9. CDR3 region: CASRDRGQGGTEAFF. Here the CDR3 DNA reads TGTGCCAGTAGGGACCGGGGACAGGGCGGCACTGAAGCTTTCTTT.

V usage is TRBV18 and J usage is TRBJ2-5; TRBD1 agrees at 7 bases. Trimming at V came to 2 bases and at J to 5 bases, leaving 8 bases not matched to a gene. Germline CDR1 KGHSH, CDR2 LQKENI. This CDR3 spans 15 amino acids. CDR3 region: CASSPRVGGAETQYF. DNA of the CDR3: TGTGCCAGCTCACCAAGGGTAGGGGGCGCGGAGACCCAGTACTTC. The full variable domain, with the rest looked up from reference TRBV18 and TRBJ2-5, is NAGVMQNPRHLVRRRGQEARLRCSPMKGHSHVYWYRQLPEEGLKFMVYLQKENIIDESGMPKERFSAEFPKEGPSILRIQQVVRGDSAAYFCASSPRVGGAETQYFGPGTRLLVL.

The CDR3 DNA reads as TGTGCCAGCAGCTTAGTTGGCGGTGAGAAGCTGTTTTTT. Amino acid sequence: CASSLVGGEKLFF. The chain is built from TRBV7-2 and TRBJ2-2, with D unclear. The germline V gene encodes CDR1 SGHTA and CDR2 FQGNSA. V dropped 1 base and J dropped 12 bases, with 12 bases sitting between them. This CDR3 contains 13 residues.

The J gene is TRBJ2-1, the V gene TRBV6-2 or TRBV6-3, with 8 bases fitting TRBD2. The ends lost 5 bases at V and 7 bases at J; junction bases unmatched: 16. CDR3 length equals 17 residues. CDR1 and CDR2 (germline): MNHEY, SVGEGT. CDR3 region: CASSRLNQAGELNEQFF. The CDR3 coding sequence is TGTGCCAGCAGTCGATTAAATCAAGCGGGGGAGCTAAATGAGCAGTTCTTC.

To note about this clonotype: One end of the junction varies from germline; a read error may be responsible. This CDR3 reads CSVEPPGLVF. DNA of the CDR3: TGCAGCGTTGAACCTCCGGGACTGGTCTTT. This chain connects TRBV29-1 to TRBJ1-1, with D possibly TRBD1 on 5 matching bases. The CDR3 spans 10 residues. CDR1 and CDR2 from the germline V gene are SQVTM and ANQGSEA. The full variable domain, in which reference TRBV29-1 and TRBJ1-1 provide the parts outside the CDR3, is SAVISQKPSRDICQRGTSLTIQCQVDSQVTMMFWYRQQPGQSLTLIATANQGSEATYESGFVIDKFPISRPNLTFSTLTVSNMSPEDSSIYLCSVEPPGLVFGQGTRLTVV.

V and J are TRBV5-4 and TRBJ2-5; 7 nucleotides match TRBD2. V shed 3 bases, J shed 5 bases, and the junction held 10 bases outside the gene matches. Germline V CDR1 and CDR2: SGHNT, YYREEE (reference sequence). The CDR3 is made up of 15 amino acids. CDR3 coding DNA: TGTGCCAGCAGCTCACGGACTAGTGTCGTGGAGACCCAGTACTTC. Protein product: CASSSRTSVVETQYF.

V usage is TRBV30 and J usage is TRBJ1-3, with unresolved D. CDR1 and CDR2 (germline): GTSNPN, SVGIG (reference sequence). V was trimmed by 0 bases and J by 0 bases, leaving 12 bases between them. CDR3 length: 16 residues. The CDR3 region is CAWSVFAGSSGNTIYF. CDR3 nucleotides: TGTGCCTGGAGTGTATTCGCGGGGAGCTCTGGAAACACCATATATTTT.

This sequence joins TRBV29-1 and TRBJ2-1; 11 bases are a match to TRBD1. Germline V gene sequence: CDR1 SQVTM, CDR2 ANQGSEA. This CDR3 is 15 amino acids long. The ends lost 2 bases at V and 6 bases at J; junction bases unmatched: 6. The CDR3 DNA reads TGCAGCGTTGAATGGACAGGGGGCTTGAGCAATGAGCAGTTCTTC. Protein: CSVEWTGGLSNEQFF.

Remarks on this clonotype: A read error may produce the germline difference seen at one junction end. V gene TRBV5-4 combines with J gene TRBJ2-7, with 8 bases aligning to TRBD1. Germline-derived CDR1 and CDR2 are SGHNT and YYREEE (reference sequence). This CDR3 region has 13 residues. CDR3 bases: TGTGCCAGCAGCTTGGGACTTCAGGGGGCGTGGGACTTC. Its protein is CASSLGLQGAWDF.

The rearrangement links TRBV6-6 to TRBJ2-1; 9 nucleotides agree with TRBD2. The germline V gene has CDR1 MNHNY and CDR2 SVGAGI (reference sequence). V dropped 7 bases and J dropped 5; count of bases not matched to a gene: 12. The CDR3 consists of 16 residues. CDR3 coding DNA: TGTGCCAGCAACGGCGGGGGGGCCGGTAACCACAATGAGCAGTTCTTC. It yields the protein CASNGGGAGNHNEQFF.

The genes are TRBV20-1 and TRBJ1-5; no clear D gene. Trimming removed 3 bases from V and 7 bases from J, with 10 bases in between. There are 12 residues in the CDR3. The V gene's germline CDR1 is DFQATT and CDR2 SNEGSKA (reference sequence). CDR3 nucleotides: TGCAGTGCTAGTAGAAGTGGGCAGCCCCAGCATTTT. This sequence encodes CSASRSGQPQHF.

V is TRBV12-5 and J is TRBJ2-3; D is ambiguous. The CDR3 consists of 14 residues. Germline values: CDR1 LGHNT, CDR2 FRNRAP. V was cut by 1 base and J by 4 bases, with 9 bases left in between. DNA of the CDR3: TGTGCTAGTGGTTTGGGGGCTGGTGCAGATACGCAGTATTTT. It codes for CASGLGAGADTQYF.